This entry concerns a single TCR beta chain. Its antigen is still unknown. The entry originates in a study of early T cells in non-severe SARS-CoV-2 infection. For the study at large: Chains stayed unpaired after sequencing of bulk RNA from unsorted whole blood.

Study findings and constraints: Missing private and CD4 specificities, VDJdb matching favored anti-spike CD8 responses.

Individual cDNA molecules each received unique molecular identifiers attached to them. Using its own MiXCR run on the 5' RACE reads, TCRdb lists one record per CDR3 protein. The sample has 29,000 or so distinct CDR3 sequences; 4.5% are singletons. The CDR3 is 13 residues long. Per the germline V gene, CDR1 is SQVTM and CDR2 is ANQGSEA. V was shortened by 6 bases and J by 4 bases, with 15 bases between the two germline ends. The V call is TRBV29-1, the J call TRBJ2-5; no reliable D call. The TCR originated in an adult who was a healthcare worker with PCR-confirmed SARS-CoV-2 infection or an uninfected control (not recorded which). The sequencing input was whole blood. The CDR3 spells CSVLNRQIETQYF. The DNA for the CDR3 is TGCAGCGTCTTAAATAGACAAATAGAGACCCAGTACTTC.